This T cell receptor (beta chain) was captured by sequencing in a study of vaccination effects on CD4 cells after COVID-19. After expansion with viral peptide pools in the ViraFEST assay, antigen-specific CD4+ T cells were sequenced. The culture ran for approximately nine days before CD4+ T cells were isolated. Two doses of either BNT162b2 or mRNA-1273 were given to each participant. IL-2 at 10 IU/ml and peptides at 9.5 to 10 ug/ml were added to cultured PBMC, around 2 million per well. Trimming stripped 1 base from V and 3 bases from J, with 13 bases between. The CDR3 has 15 residues. Per the germline V gene, CDR1 is SGHNT and CDR2 is YYREEE (reference sequence). TCRdb's table, derived via immunoSEQ multiplex PCR, lists solely in-frame clones and lacks some. The sample includes tens of thousands of clones, about 86% seen only once; the top ten take 0.95% to 1.5%. Note on this clone: Antigen: not known.

This TCR derives from a human donor who received a COVID-19 vaccine. This chain uses TRBV5-4 with TRBJ1-2; D may be TRBD1 (5 bases). Sequenced here: CD4+ T cells from PBMCs cultured with HCoV-229E spike peptides, sampled after COVID-19 vaccination. The CDR3 region has the DNA TGTGCCAGCAGCTTGATAGATGGGGCTGACTATGGCTACACCTTC. Its protein product is CASSLIDGADYGYTF. Based on the CDR3 plus reference TRBV5-4 and TRBJ1-2, the full variable domain is ETGVTQSPTHLIKTRGQQVTLRCSSQSGHNTVSWYQQALGQGPQFIFQYYREEENGRGNFPPRFSGLQFPNYSSELNVNALELDDSALYLCASSLIDGADYGYTFGSGTRLTVV.